Listed here is a single TCR beta chain. J gave up 1 base and V 6 bases, and 6 bases lay outside the gene matches. Looked up from germline, CDR1 is ENHRY and CDR2 is SYGVKD. This CDR3 comprises 15 residues. The entry originates in a study of blood T cell repertoires in COVID-19. Here immunoSEQ multiplex PCR was the method, and the copy in TCRdb shows in-frame clones only, minus some. Among over 300,000 clones listed, around 85% were seen once. Sequencing was done on a sample of peripheral blood. This chain connects TRBV10-3 to TRBJ1-3; TRBD1 matches at 7 bases. This TCR derives from a human donor in a cohort sampled during active COVID-19. CDR3 bases: TGTGCCATCAGGTCGACAGGGAATTCTGGAAACACCATATATTTT. Amino acids: CAIRSTGNSGNTIYF.